Below are 19 T cell receptor beta chains sequenced from a single sample in a study of blood T cell repertoires in COVID-19. Produced via immunoSEQ multiplex PCR; TCRdb's table is partial and in-frame only. The table shows about 53,000 clones, with 86% occurring only once. The sequenced material came from peripheral blood. The receptor set was obtained from an older man with acute or convalescent COVID-19.

The chain combines TRBV18 with TRBJ1-4, with 7 nucleotides matching TRBD1. V shed 2 bases and J 8 bases; nucleotides not matched to a gene: 8. CDR1 KGHSH and CDR2 LQKENI come from the germline V gene. This CDR3 is 15 amino acids long. The CDR3 loop reads CASSPSTGPTEKLFF. The CDR3 nucleotides are TGTGCCAGCTCACCATCGACAGGGCCCACCGAAAAACTGTTTTTT.

This sequence joins TRBV4-1 and TRBJ1-1, with TRBD1 matching over 9 bases. V lost 1 base and J lost 11; bases outside the gene matches: 14. CDR1 MGHRA and CDR2 YSYEKL come from the germline V gene. The CDR3 spans 16 residues. CDR3 loop: CASSQGRGQGVSVAFF. CDR3 in DNA: TGCGCCAGCAGCCAAGGAAGGGGACAGGGCGTATCGGTGGCTTTCTTT.

The rearrangement uses TRBV20-1 and TRBJ2-3; the D gene is possibly TRBD2 (5 bases). Germline V lookup: CDR1 DFQATT, CDR2 SNEGSKA (reference sequence). The germline V and J ends were trimmed by 3 bases and 0 bases, with 19 bases remaining between them. This CDR3 comprises 17 residues. CDR3 DNA: TGCAGTGCTAGTGAGGAGGTCCGACGATTTAGCACAGATACGCAGTATTTT. Its translation: CSASEEVRRFSTDTQYF.

The V and J genes are TRBV16 and TRBJ2-5; 10 positions match TRBD2. With V trimmed by 2 bases and J by 5 bases, 8 bases remained unmatched. Germline V gene sequence: CDR1 KGHSY, CDR2 FQNENV. This CDR3 spans 16 amino acids. CDR3 sequence: CASSQLGLAVMETQYF. CDR3 coding DNA: TGTGCCAGCAGCCAACTCGGACTAGCGGTGATGGAGACCCAGTACTTC.

The chain links TRBV19 to TRBJ1-4; 10 positions match TRBD1. Germline V gene data show CDR1 as LNHDA and CDR2 as SQIVND (reference sequence). Trimming at V came to 0 bases and at J to 4 bases, leaving 5 bases not matched to a gene. The CDR3 covers 17 residues. The CDR3 here is CASSIDRDRGRNEKLFF. The DNA for the CDR3 is TGTGCCAGTAGTATAGATCGGGACAGGGGCCGTAATGAAAAACTGTTTTTT. Full variable domain (outside the CDR3, taken from reference TRBV19 and TRBJ1-4): DGGITQSPKYLFRKEGQNVTLSCEQNLNHDAMYWYRQDPGQGLRLIYYSQIVNDFQKGDIAEGYSVSREKKESFPLTVTSAQKNPTAFYLCASSIDRDRGRNEKLFFGSGTQLSVL.

V gene TRBV7-4 combines with J gene TRBJ1-5; 7 bases are shared with TRBD1. The CDR3 is made up of 18 amino acids. V lost 6 bases to trimming and J lost 0 bases; unmatched junction nucleotides: 14. CDR1 is SGHVT and CDR2 is SQSDAQ in the germline V gene. Here the CDR3 DNA reads TGTGCCAGCAGTCTTCGTCGGGACAGACCATATAGCAATCAGCCCCAGCATTTT. Translated: CASSLRRDRPYSNQPQHF.

The chain carries TRBV7-5 and TRBJ1-6; TRBD1 was called by the table and not checked on the DNA. TRBV7-5 is a pseudogene segment. There are 16 residues in the CDR3. The CDR3 nucleotides are TGTGCCAGAAGCCAAGCGTTGGGACAGGGGGACTCACCCCTCCACTTT. Its translation is CARSQALGQGDSPLHF.

This chain joins TRBV6-5 and TRBJ1-1; 7 nucleotides align to TRBD1. The CDR3 has 15 residues. J lost 1 base, V lost 5 bases, and 7 bases had no gene match. Germline V CDR1 and CDR2: MNHEY, SVGAGI. The CDR3: CASSNEGTANTEAFF. The CDR3 nucleotides read TGTGCCAGCAGTAACGAAGGGACAGCGAACACTGAAGCTTTCTTT.

The rearrangement links TRBV2 to TRBJ2-7; 7 bases align to TRBD2. This CDR3 is 15 amino acids long. Germline CDR1 is SNHLY and CDR2 is FYNNEI. Trimming at V came to 6 bases and at J to 6 bases, leaving 14 bases not matched to a gene. The chain's CDR3 is CASRNRMIREVEQYF. CDR3 coding DNA: TGTGCCAGCAGAAACAGGATGATACGGGAGGTCGAGCAGTACTTC. The whole variable domain, filled in from reference TRBV2 and TRBJ2-7, reads EPEVTQTPSHQVTQMGQEVILRCVPISNHLYFYWYRQILGQKVEFLVSFYNNEISEKSEIFDDQFSVERPDGSNFTLKIRSTKLEDSAMYFCASRNRMIREVEQYFGPGTRLTVT.

The CDR3 sequence is CASSFVGPSTDTQYF. DNA of the CDR3: TGTGCCAGCAGTTTCGTGGGGCCTAGCACAGATACGCAGTATTTT. This chain links TRBV28 with TRBJ2-3; possible D gene TRBD1, 5 bases. Trimming cost V 3 bases and J 0 bases, with 10 bases left between them. The CDR3 runs 15 residues. The germline CDR1 and CDR2 sequences are MDHEN and SYDVKM.

J is TRBJ1-4 and V is TRBV5-1, with a weak D call TRBD1 (5 bases). V lost 3 bases and J 8 bases, leaving 14 bases between the germline ends. Germline CDR1 and CDR2: SGHRS and YFSETQ. This CDR3 comprises 14 residues. CDR3 sequence reads: CASSSSGDGEKLFF. The CDR3 DNA sequence: TGCGCCAGCAGCTCCTCGGGGGATGGGGAAAAACTGTTTTTT.

This clone has just one count. The CDR3 DNA sequence: TGTGCCAGCAGCTTGGTCGACAGGGTGAGGGGAGAGCAGTACTTC. This encodes CASSLVDRVRGEQYF. The chain recombines TRBV5-6 with TRBJ2-7; 7 nucleotides align to TRBD1. CDR3 length: 15 residues. The V segment lost 0 bases and the J segment 7 bases; nucleotides outside the gene matches: 10. Germline CDR1 and CDR2: SGHDT and YYEEEE.

The gene calls are TRBV3-1 (or the pseudogene TRBV3-2) and TRBJ1-2; D perhaps matches TRBD1 (5 bases). V was cut by 4 bases and J by 4 bases, with 22 bases left in between. Germline-derived CDR1 and CDR2 are LGHDT and YNNKEL (reference sequence). The CDR3 spans 17 residues. The CDR3 spells CASSPERGRGSGYGYTF. DNA for the CDR3: TGTGCCAGCAGCCCAGAAAGGGGAAGGGGATCGGGCTATGGCTACACCTTC.

This clone was counted between two and nine times. The J gene is TRBJ1-5, the V gene TRBV7-2; D might be TRBD1 (5 bases). This CDR3 has 16 residues. CDR1 and CDR2 from the germline V gene are SGHTA and FQGNSA. Trimming cost V 5 bases and J 0 bases, with 14 bases left between them. The CDR3 protein is CASSPDSFYSNQPQHF. The CDR3 region has the DNA TGTGCCAGCAGCCCAGACAGCTTTTATAGCAATCAGCCCCAGCATTTT.

V and J are TRBV19 and TRBJ1-3, with TRBD1 as a possible D gene (6 bases). Trimming removed 7 bases from V and 1 base from J, with 11 bases in between. The CDR3 runs to 14 residues. The germline CDR1 and CDR2 sequences are LNHDA and SQIVND (reference sequence). The CDR3 sequence is CASKKTGSGNTIYF. CDR3 DNA sequence: TGTGCCAGTAAAAAGACAGGATCTGGAAACACCATATATTTT.

Comments on this clone: The junction departs from the called germline gene at one end, perhaps through a read error. The gene calls are TRBV6-1 and TRBJ1-6, with TRBD1 matching 8 bases. This CDR3 has 13 residues. The V gene's germline CDR1 is MNHNS and CDR2 SASEGT. CDR3 nucleotide sequence: TGTGCCAGCAATGAACAGGGGGTTGGCCCCCTCCACTTT. Residues: CASNEQGVGPLHF.

The chain has TRBV12-3 or TRBV12-4 and TRBJ1-6; a weak D match, TRBD1 (6 bases). Trimming took off 4 bases at V and 7 bases at J, with 8 bases between the two ends. The length of the CDR3 is 13 residues. This chain's CDR3 is CASSSTGNSPLHF. CDR3 DNA: TGTGCCAGCAGTTCAACAGGGAATTCACCCCTCCACTTT.

The sample holds a few counts of this clone. The chain uses TRBV7-9 and TRBJ2-1; 8 nucleotides line up with TRBD2. The germline V gene encodes CDR1 SEHNR and CDR2 FQNEAQ (reference sequence). The CDR3 has 14 residues. Trimming cost V 1 base and J 8 bases; bases outside gene matches: 4. The DNA for the CDR3 is TGTGCCAGCAGCTTAGAACTAGCGGCAGATGAGCAGTTCTTC. Protein sequence: CASSLELAADEQFF.

The rearrangement joins TRBV4-1 to TRBJ1-4; 9 bases match TRBD1. CDR1 is MGHRA and CDR2 is YSYEKL in the germline V gene. The J segment lost 10 bases and the V segment lost 1 base, leaving 16 bases of the junction unmatched. The CDR3 runs 18 residues. The CDR3 protein is CASSQGLGDRERVGKLFF. Here the CDR3 DNA reads TGCGCCAGCAGCCAAGGCCTGGGGGACAGGGAAAGAGTCGGAAAACTGTTTTTT.